Shown below are 11 T cell receptor beta chains from a single sample sequenced in a study of blood T cell repertoires in COVID-19. Clones were sequenced by immunoSEQ multiplex PCR, and TCRdb holds only the in-frame ones, with some missing. The sample records around 130,000 clones, roughly four fifths being singletons. The sample taken for sequencing was peripheral blood. These receptors were collected from a human donor in a cohort sampled during active COVID-19.

The chain uses TRBV7-2 and TRBJ1-6; D is ambiguous. Per the germline V gene, CDR1 is SGHTA and CDR2 is FQGNSA. This CDR3 has 15 amino acids. V lost 4 bases and J 6 bases, leaving 13 bases between the germline ends. The CDR3 loop is CASSSAFGSNSPLHF. The CDR3 DNA sequence: TGTGCCAGCAGCTCCGCCTTCGGGAGTAATTCACCCCTCCACTTT.

The rearrangement joins TRBV4-2 to TRBJ2-2, with a possible D match to TRBD1 (5 bases). CDR3 length: 17 residues. CDR1 and CDR2 (germline): LGHNA, YNFKEQ. V gave up 0 bases and J gave up 2 bases, with 13 bases separating them. The CDR3 sequence: CASSQEFGQGNTGELFF. In nucleotides, the CDR3 is TGTGCCAGCAGCCAAGAGTTTGGGCAGGGTAACACCGGGGAGCTGTTTTTT.

The chain links TRBV27 to TRBJ2-3; no clear D. The CDR3 sequence is 15 residues long. Germline CDR1 reads MNHEY; CDR2 reads SMNVEV (reference sequence). V was trimmed by 7 bases and J by 0 bases, leaving 14 bases between them. CDR3: CASTPRRGSTDTQYF. DNA of the CDR3: TGTGCCAGCACCCCTCGGAGAGGTAGCACAGATACGCAGTATTTT.

CDR3 DNA: TGTGCCAGCAGCCGCCAGAGGGACAGTAATGAAAAACTGTTTTTT. It codes for CASSRQRDSNEKLFF. This rearrangement joins TRBV7-9 to TRBJ1-4; the match to TRBD1 covers 7 bases. The CDR3 totals 15 residues. Germline trimming cut 5 bases from V and 4 bases from J; bases unmatched to any gene: 7. Per the germline V gene, CDR1 is SEHNR and CDR2 is FQNEAQ (reference sequence). Filled out from reference TRBV7-9 and TRBJ1-4, the complete variable domain reads DTGVSQNPRHKITKRGQNVTFRCDPISEHNRLYWYRQTLGQGPEFLTYFQNEAQLEKSRLLSDRFSAERPKGSFSTLEIQRTEQGDSAMYLCASSRQRDSNEKLFFGSGTQLSVL.

This chain joins TRBV5-1 and TRBJ2-7, with 8 positions matching TRBD1. The CDR3 consists of 14 residues. V shed 4 bases, J shed 4 bases, and the junction held 7 bases outside the gene matches. Germline V gives CDR1 SGHRS, CDR2 YFSETQ. The CDR3 DNA reads as TGCGCCAGCAGCCCCCAGGGGGCGCGATACGAGCAGTACTTC. The encoded protein is CASSPQGARYEQYF.

The rearrangement uses TRBV15 and TRBJ1-1; tentatively, D is TRBD1 (5 bases). The V end was cut by 3 bases, the J end by 3 bases, with 11 bases between. The germline gives CDR1 LNHNV, CDR2 YYDKDF (reference sequence). The CDR3 runs 14 residues. The CDR3 DNA follows: TGTGCCACCAGCAGGGGATGGGGGGACACTGAAGCTTTCTTT. Amino acid sequence: CATSRGWGDTEAFF.

This chain connects TRBV29-1 to TRBJ1-2; 7 bases map to TRBD1. The CDR3 loop spans 12 amino acids. Germline assignment: CDR1 SQVTM and CDR2 ANQGSEA. CDR3 loop: CATGGQFYGYTF. The CDR3, as DNA: TGCGCCACCGGGGGACAGTTCTATGGCTACACCTTC.

The chain combines TRBV2 with TRBJ2-7, with 8 bases matching TRBD1. J lost 3 bases, V lost 10 bases, and 5 bases had no gene match. Germline assignment: CDR1 SNHLY and CDR2 FYNNEI. The CDR3 runs 12 residues. The CDR3 DNA is TGTGCCACCAGGGACAGGAACTACGAGCAGTACTTC. Translating gives CATRDRNYEQYF. Variable domain in full (rest from reference TRBV2 and TRBJ2-7): EPEVTQTPSHQVTQMGQEVILRCVPISNHLYFYWYRQILGQKVEFLVSFYNNEISEKSEIFDDQFSVERPDGSNFTLKIRSTKLEDSAMYFCATRDRNYEQYFGPGTRLTVT.

Here the CDR3 reads CASSQGGGPDTQYF. The DNA for the CDR3 is TGTGCCAGCAGTCAAGGCGGGGGCCCAGATACGCAGTATTTT. This rearrangement joins TRBV11-3 to TRBJ2-3; maybe TRBD2 (7 bases). V was pared by 6 bases and J by 4 bases, with 14 bases between. Germline-derived CDR1 and CDR2 are SGHNT and YENEEA. The CDR3 consists of 14 residues.

This clone was detected once. The chain combines TRBV4-1 with TRBJ2-7; the D gene is possibly TRBD1 (7 bases). Trimming took 3 bases from V and 7 from J, leaving 16 bases between them. There are 14 residues in the CDR3. Germline V CDR1 and CDR2: MGHRA, YSYEKL. CDR3 nucleotide sequence: TGCGCCAGCAGCCAGCGGGACAGTGATTGGGAGCAGTACTTC. Translated, it gives CASSQRDSDWEQYF.

In its sample, this clone was seen a few times. This sequence joins TRBV5-1 and TRBJ1-1; D uncertain. Germline V lookup: CDR1 SGHRS, CDR2 YFSETQ. The V end was cut by 0 bases, the J end by 8 bases, with 14 bases between. The CDR3 contains 14 residues. CDR3 nucleotide sequence: TGCGCCAGCAGCTTGGCCGGTTCTTACGAAGAAGCTTTCTTT. Protein: CASSLAGSYEEAFF.